This TCR beta chain was sequenced during a study of T cells after yellow fever vaccination (dated by TCRdb to about 2019). For the study in its entirety: Libraries from fractions with low cell numbers were prepared with the SMART-Seq v4 Ultra Low Input RNA kit. To follow T-cell clones before and after both primary and booster YFV17D yellow fever vaccination, bulk TCR alpha and beta repertoires underwent longitudinal sequencing. Two healthy male donors, one aged 18 to 29 and one aged 30 to 40 years, were included in the cohort. Blood was collected at multiple timepoints before and after primary and secondary immunization, and bulk PBMC replicates and cell subsets were isolated.

This specimen's treatment or condition label, per the study, means: live attenuated yellow fever vaccine strain. Two biological replicates of bulk PBMCs were collected at each blood-draw timepoint. A standard Ficoll-Paque protocol was used to isolate PBMCs from peripheral blood. RNA was extracted with TriZol from bulk PBMCs, CD4 and CD8 fractions, and dextramer-positive and dextramer-negative fractions. This clonotype has more than one count but fewer than ten. Its binding antigen is unknown. No much larger clonotype is one base removed from it; base qualities were not supplied. Overall study outcomes, separate from this receptor: Computational filtering was needed because FACS-sorted repertoires could contain abundant contaminating clonotypes from the bulk population. A small fraction of clonotypes appeared in both the CD4 and CD8 compartments, likely as a result of convergent recombination. Most clones expanded after primary vaccination were re-detected after the booster (just under 97% of CD4 and approximately 89% of CD8), suggesting broad memory maintenance. The study included only a couple of donors, which limits how far the findings can be generalized. The secondary T-cell response was found to be weaker but faster than the primary response, with a peak reached on day 5 rather than on day 15.

V and J are trimmed by 4 bases and 2 bases, and the gene matches miss 6 bases of the junction. The CDR3 goes from the cysteine to the phenylalanine over 16 residues. CDR3 DNA only is kept here, 48 bases in frame from base 1. CDR1 is given as SGHNT and CDR2 as YYREEE, both from the germline V gene (reference sequence). TCR cDNA was synthesized by 5'RACE template switching, through which a universal primer site and unique molecular identifiers were introduced. Priming for cDNA synthesis came from both the TCR alpha and TCR beta constant segments. Library amplification involved two PCR steps, and the second step added sample barcodes and sequencing adapters. Sequencing of the libraries was done on either Illumina HiSeq 2500 (2x100 bp) or NovaSeq (2x150 bp). For the original study's pipeline: MIGEC was used to demultiplex reads and collapse the reads into UMI consensus sequences, and MiXCR was used for V(D)J alignment. Using edgeR on replicate PBMC samples, clonotypes were called vaccine-responding if FDR was below 0.01 and the log2 fold change was above 5 up to day 15. Each bulk clonotype received a CD4 or CD8 identity based on whether the sequenced CD4 or CD8 repertoire contained that clonotype at higher abundance. TCRdb took the public reads, trimmed them with fastp at Q25, ran MiXCR for clone calling and kept in-frame beta chains. Records with the same CDR3 protein are collapsed into one entry carrying the most frequent genes and DNA. It is TCRdb's table, rather than the study itself, that gives the V and J calls and clone size. The sample contains approximately 300,000 distinct CDR3 sequences, around 6.8% of them found a single time. The ten largest clonotypes hold 15% to 20% of the sample.

The chain uses TRBV5-4 and TRBJ2-1; 10 of the junction bases match TRBD2. This clonotype was sampled from a man younger than 35 who received the YFV17D yellow fever vaccine. Material: PBMCs, obtained more than 35 days after the first yellow fever vaccination. The nucleotide sequence is TGTGCCAGCAGCCCCGTAGCGGGGGGCACCTACAATGAGCAGTTCTTC. It translates to CASSPVAGGTYNEQFF.